This entry is about one TCR beta chain. The CDR3 extends over 15 amino acids. J was trimmed by 7 bases and V by 4 bases; bases with no gene match: 4. Per the germline V gene, CDR1 is KGHDR and CDR2 is SFDVKD. The data originate from a study of identical twins. The authors used template switching to add a universal primer site and gave cDNA unique molecular identifiers. TCRdb fed the 5' RACE reads into MiXCR, producing one record per CDR3 protein. The sample carries hundreds of thousands of distinct CDR3 sequences, less than 7% recorded once. The sequenced sample consisted of naive T cells sorted from blood. The TCR was taken from a man between 18 and 29 years old in good health. The J gene is TRBJ2-7, the V gene TRBV24-1; 15 positions match TRBD2. The DNA for the CDR3 is TGTGCCACCAGTGAGACGGGACTAGCGGGAGGAGAGCAGTACTTC. It is translated as CATSETGLAGGEQYF.